Given below is one TCR beta chain in context. The data originate from a study of CD8+CD57+ T cells in acquired aplastic anemia. On the study more broadly: Mean DNA quantity obtained from sorted CD4+ and CD8+ cells was about 3.5 ug.

Whoever was chosen for sequencing had shown CD8+CD57+ cell expansion by flow cytometry. Patients had undergone no therapy by the time their blood was sampled. Germline CDR1 reads SGHTA; CDR2 reads FQGNSA. The CDR3 runs 14 residues. Trimming cost V 5 bases and J 1 base, with 11 bases left between them. Genomic DNA constituted the template upon which TCR beta VDJ and CDR3 profiling was performed. Each CDR3 protein is one row after TCRdb ran MiXCR on the reads. Among 200,000 to 300,000 distinct CDR3 sequences listed, around 45% were seen once. The sequence derives from a human donor with aplastic anemia. The specimen sequenced was sorted CD4+, CD8+, or CD8+CD57+ T cells (not recorded which) from PBMCs. The chain employs TRBV7-2 and TRBJ2-5, with D maybe TRBD1 (5 bases). The CDR3 loop is CASSNQGIQETQYF. In nucleotides, the CDR3 is TGTGCCAGCAGCAACCAGGGTATCCAAGAGACCCAGTACTTC.